The 17 T cell receptor beta chains below come from one sample, sequenced in a study of cytotoxic CD8 clonotypes in ibrutinib-treated CLL. The protocol was immunoSEQ multiplex PCR, while the TCRdb copy is restricted to in-frame clones and leaves out a portion. Among around 310,000 clones, 80% were seen once, and the ten largest hold over 5.5%. The sequencing used PBMCs, collected before ibrutinib treatment. These receptors all come from a human donor with chronic lymphocytic leukemia.

The J gene is TRBJ1-4, the V gene TRBV9; D is perhaps TRBD1 (6 bases). Trimming pared 4 bases from V and 0 bases from J, leaving 16 bases between. CDR3 length: 17 amino acids. From germline, CDR1 is SGDLS and CDR2 YYNGEE. The CDR3, as DNA: TGTGCCAGCAGCAAGGACAGATATGGGACAACTAATGAAAAACTGTTTTTT. It specifies CASSKDRYGTTNEKLFF.

This clone has just a few counts. The chain is built from TRBV10-3 and TRBJ2-7; possibly TRBD1 for D (6 bases). The germline CDR1 and CDR2 sequences are ENHRY and SYGVKD. Trimming left V 10 bases short and J 2 bases short, with 12 bases between. CDR3 length equals 12 residues. The CDR3 is CATGDGPYEQYF. The CDR3 DNA reads TGTGCCACAGGGGACGGACCCTACGAGCAGTACTTC.

V is TRBV7-9 and J is TRBJ2-7; 11 bases align to TRBD1. The CDR3 is 14 amino acids. Germline CDR1 and CDR2: SEHNR and FQNEAQ (reference sequence). Unmatched junction bases numbered 3, after V lost 5 bases and J lost 3 bases. In DNA form, the CDR3 reads TGTGCCAGCAGCCCCGGGACAGGGGGCTACGAGCAGTACTTC. Amino acids: CASSPGTGGYEQYF.

The chain is built from TRBV6-5 and TRBJ1-1; D is unresolved. Germline lookup yields CDR1 MNHEY and CDR2 SVGAGI. With 0 bases removed from V and 5 bases from J, the gap between germline ends came to 10 bases. The CDR3 runs 14 residues. Here the CDR3 reads CASSYSRGRTEAFF. CDR3 DNA: TGTGCCAGCAGTTACTCGAGAGGGAGGACTGAAGCTTTCTTT.

The gene calls are TRBV11-2 and TRBJ2-7; D remains ambiguous. The V end lost 2 bases, the J end lost 5 bases, and 16 bases lay between the germline ends. The germline gives CDR1 SGHAT, CDR2 FQNNGV. The CDR3 is made up of 15 amino acids. The CDR3 loop is CASSLFFLEMNEQYF. CDR3 DNA: TGTGCCAGCAGCTTATTTTTTCTGGAGATGAACGAGCAGTACTTC.

The chain is built from TRBV6-5 and TRBJ2-3; no firm D call. Trimming took off 4 bases at V and 0 bases at J, with 11 bases between the two ends. This CDR3 contains 15 residues. Germline V gene lookup returns CDR1 MNHEY and CDR2 SVGAGI. CDR3 in amino acids: CASSSTLSSTDTQYF. The DNA of the CDR3 is TGTGCCAGCAGTTCCACTCTATCTAGCACAGATACGCAGTATTTT.

The chain is built from TRBV16 and TRBJ2-7; 10 bases are shared with TRBD2. Germline V gene data show CDR1 as KGHSY and CDR2 as FQNENV. CDR3 length: 16 residues. Trimming at V came to 2 bases and at J to 2 bases, leaving 6 bases not matched to a gene. The CDR3 DNA reads as TGTGCCAGCAGCCAAACCGGGACTAGCGTTACCTACGAGCAGTACTTC. Translated, it gives CASSQTGTSVTYEQYF. Complete variable domain (other parts from reference TRBV16 and TRBJ2-7): GEEVAQTPKHLVRGEGQKAKLYCAPIKGHSYVFWYQQVLKNEFKFLISFQNENVFDETGMPKERFSAKCLPNSPCSLEIQATKLEDSAVYFCASSQTGTSVTYEQYFGPGTRLTVT.

The V call is TRBV10-3, the J call TRBJ2-2, with 8 nucleotides matching TRBD2. Germline CDR1 reads ENHRY; CDR2 reads SYGVKD. The CDR3 has 17 amino acids. With V trimmed by 2 bases and J by 7 bases, 12 bases remained unmatched. CDR3 loop: CAISETSGAGRFGELFF. The CDR3, as DNA: TGTGCCATCAGTGAGACTAGCGGAGCGGGGCGTTTCGGGGAGCTGTTTTTT.

The V and J genes are TRBV9 and TRBJ2-7, with TRBD2 matching over 12 bases. The CDR3 covers 15 residues. Germline CDR1 SGDLS, CDR2 YYNGEE. V was clipped by 4 bases and J by 2 bases; unmatched bases: 4. The CDR3 DNA sequence: TGTGCCAGCAGCCCCCGACTAGCGGGAGCCTACGAGCAGTACTTC. This encodes CASSPRLAGAYEQYF.

The chain links TRBV7-2 to TRBJ2-7; D not certain. The germline V and J ends were trimmed by 5 bases and 5 bases, with 13 bases remaining between them. Germline CDR1 SGHTA, CDR2 FQGNSA. The CDR3 covers 13 residues. The CDR3 sequence: CASSPRVAHEQYF. CDR3 DNA: TGTGCCAGCAGCCCCCGGGTTGCCCACGAGCAGTACTTC.

V gene TRBV6-6 combines with J gene TRBJ2-7, with TRBD1 matching 9 bases. CDR3 length: 15 amino acids. In germline, CDR1 is MNHNY, CDR2 SVGAGI (reference sequence). V was pared by 4 bases and J by 5 bases, with 9 bases of the junction left unmatched. The CDR3 here is CASSSSRDRVHEQYF. The CDR3 bases are TGTGCCAGCAGTTCGTCCCGGGACAGGGTACACGAGCAGTACTTC.

This clone has a handful of counts. This chain connects TRBV5-6 to TRBJ1-2, with D uncertain. The CDR3 is 14 residues long. V shed 5 bases and J shed 3 bases, with 14 bases lying between them. Germline V gene lookup returns CDR1 SGHDT and CDR2 YYEEEE. As DNA, the CDR3 is TGTGCCAGCAGTCACGTACAGTCAGACTATGGCTACACCTTC. Translating it yields CASSHVQSDYGYTF.

This rearrangement joins TRBV27 to TRBJ2-5; perhaps TRBD2 as D (5 bases). This CDR3 is 15 amino acids long. Trimming pared 8 bases from V and 0 bases from J, leaving 16 bases between. Germline loops: CDR1 MNHEY, CDR2 SMNVEV (reference sequence). CDR3 nucleotides: TGTGCCAGCGGATCCCCGCCCGGGAACCAAGAGACCCAGTACTTC. Its protein is CASGSPPGNQETQYF.

The sample holds a few counts of this clone. The chain recombines TRBV12-5 with TRBJ1-3; D not resolved. This CDR3 region has 18 residues. Trimming removed 2 bases at V and 0 bases at J, with 17 bases between. The germline V gene encodes CDR1 LGHNT and CDR2 FRNRAP. DNA of the CDR3: TGTGCTAGTGGTTTGAGGGTGGGCCCTCAGAGCTCTGGAAACACCATATATTTT. This codes for CASGLRVGPQSSGNTIYF.

Remarks on this clone: One end of the junction does not line up with germline, which may come from a read error. V and J are TRBV28 and TRBJ1-2; D is unclear. The CDR3 loop spans 12 amino acids. CDR1 is MDHEN and CDR2 is SYDVKM in the germline V gene. DNA of the CDR3: TGTGCCAGCAGCTTATTTCGCTATGGCTACACCTTC. It yields the protein CASSLFRYGYTF.

V and J are TRBV14 and TRBJ2-3; D is ambiguous. The CDR3 has 14 amino acids. Germline values: CDR1 SGHDN, CDR2 FVKESK. The ends were cut back, 9 bases at V and 6 bases at J, with 19 bases in the middle. The CDR3 loop is CASPVTDTQDTQYF. Written as DNA, the CDR3 is TGTGCCAGTCCCGTAACAGATACGCAGGATACGCAGTATTTT.

The V and J genes are TRBV6-6 and TRBJ2-7, with 10 bases matching TRBD1. V was clipped by 5 bases and J by 3 bases; unmatched bases: 7. There are 15 residues in the CDR3. Germline assignment: CDR1 MNHNY and CDR2 SVGAGI (reference sequence). The CDR3 DNA follows: TGTGCCAGCAGTCAAAAGACAGGGGGCATCTACGAGCAGTACTTC. Translation gives CASSQKTGGIYEQYF.